Each of the 29 T cell receptor beta chains below was sequenced from the same sample in a study of cytomegalovirus exposure and HLA in healthy donors. Produced via immunoSEQ multiplex PCR; TCRdb's table is partial and in-frame only. Of 220,000 or so clones listed, around 87% were seen once; the top ten hold 2% to 2.5%. Specimen: PBMCs. Source of these receptors: a woman under 30 in good health and CMV-seropositive.

The V call is TRBV25-1, the J call TRBJ1-4; 7 positions match TRBD1. Per the germline V gene, CDR1 is MGHDK and CDR2 is SYGVNS. The CDR3 loop spans 15 amino acids. V shed 0 bases and J 7 bases; nucleotides not matched to a gene: 5. The CDR3 nucleotides are TGTGCCAGCAGTGAATACAGCAGGGGGACTGAAAAACTGTTTTTT. Translating it yields CASSEYSRGTEKLFF.

CDR3 region: CASSVDIQETQYF. The CDR3 DNA is TGTGCCAGCAGTGTAGATATCCAAGAGACCCAGTACTTC. The V gene is TRBV25-1, the J gene TRBJ2-5; D is undetermined. This CDR3 is built from 13 residues. Per the germline V gene, CDR1 is MGHDK and CDR2 is SYGVNS. Trimming shortened V by 4 bases and J by 1 base, and 7 bases separated the two germline ends.

This rearrangement joins TRBV7-8 to TRBJ2-2; TRBD2 matches at 7 bases. CDR3 size: 16 residues. CDR1 and CDR2 from the germline V gene are SGHVS and FQNEAQ. The V segment lost 5 bases and the J segment 4 bases; nucleotides outside the gene matches: 10. This CDR3 reads CASSIRREWLTGELFF. In DNA form, the CDR3 reads TGTGCCAGCAGCATAAGGCGGGAGTGGCTCACCGGGGAGCTGTTTTTT.

The chain joins TRBV13 to TRBJ2-1, with TRBD2 matching over 10 bases. Germline trimming cut 5 bases from V and 0 bases from J; bases unmatched to any gene: 10. The CDR3 extends over 18 amino acids. The germline V gene has CDR1 PRHDT and CDR2 FYEKMQ (reference sequence). The DNA of the CDR3 is TGTGCCAGCAGCACCGAACTAGCGGGATTGAGCTCCTACAATGAGCAGTTCTTC. Its translation is CASSTELAGLSSYNEQFF.

There are a few counts of this clone. The chain couples TRBV2 to TRBJ2-1, with 12 bases aligning to TRBD2. CDR1 is SNHLY, CDR2 FYNNEI, per germline. Trimming cost V 4 bases and J 14 bases; bases outside gene matches: 6. The CDR3 is 13 amino acids. The CDR3 nucleotides read TGTGCCAGCAGTGTACGACTAGCGGGAGAGAAGTTCTTC. This sequence encodes CASSVRLAGEKFF.

J is TRBJ2-1 and V is TRBV28, with a possible D match to TRBD2 (5 bases). V dropped 3 bases and J dropped 2 bases, with 17 bases sitting between them. The CDR3 is 17 amino acids. Germline V gene lookup returns CDR1 MDHEN and CDR2 SYDVKM. Written as DNA, the CDR3 is TGTGCCAGCAGTTTTGGGATAGCGACCCCCACCTACAATGAGCAGTTCTTC. Its protein product is CASSFGIATPTYNEQFF. The whole variable domain, remainder taken from reference TRBV28 and TRBJ2-1, is DVKVTQSSRYLVKRTGEKVFLECVQDMDHENMFWYRQDPGLGLRLIYFSYDVKMKEKGDIPEGYSVSREKKERFSLILESASTNQTSMYLCASSFGIATPTYNEQFFGPGTRLTVL.

V and J are TRBV5-1 and TRBJ1-2; D is uncertain. The germline gives CDR1 SGHRS, CDR2 YFSETQ. The CDR3 covers 13 residues. V was trimmed by 5 bases and J by 1 base, leaving 9 bases between them. The CDR3 DNA follows: TGCGCCAGCAGTGACGACATTAACTATGGCTACACCTTC. It encodes CASSDDINYGYTF.

The chain has TRBV6-1 and TRBJ1-2; TRBD1 agrees at 10 bases. Germline V lookup: CDR1 MNHNS, CDR2 SASEGT. V was clipped by 5 bases and J by 4 bases; unmatched bases: 7. The CDR3 contains 15 residues. CDR3 in DNA: TGTGCCAGCAGTCCTGACAGGGGGCGTACCTATGGCTACACCTTC. It codes for CASSPDRGRTYGYTF.

This chain links TRBV7-9 with TRBJ2-5; weak D call: TRBD1 (5 bases). There are 15 residues in the CDR3. Germline-derived CDR1 and CDR2 are SEHNR and FQNEAQ (reference sequence). V shed 2 bases and J shed 2 bases, with 12 bases lying between them. The CDR3 sequence: CASSLRQLTQETQYF. In nucleotides, the CDR3 is TGTGCCAGCAGCTTAAGACAGCTGACTCAAGAGACCCAGTACTTC.

The chain links TRBV7-9 to TRBJ1-4, with D hard to call. There are 15 residues in the CDR3. Germline values: CDR1 SEHNR, CDR2 FQNEAQ (reference sequence). V was cut by 1 base and J by 0 bases, with 6 bases left in between. The CDR3 spells CASSLGAATNEKLFF. The CDR3 nucleotides are TGTGCCAGCAGCTTAGGGGCAGCAACTAATGAAAAACTGTTTTTT.

This clone was detected a few times. This CDR3 reads CASSLTAGNTEAFF. For the CDR3, the DNA is TGTGCCAGTAGTCTTACCGCCGGGAACACTGAAGCTTTCTTT. The chain is built from TRBV19 and TRBJ1-1; D gene uncertain. Germline V gives CDR1 LNHDA, CDR2 SQIVND (reference sequence). V was cut by 5 bases and J by 1 base, with 11 bases left in between. CDR3 length equals 14 residues.

The chain is built from TRBV5-1 and TRBJ1-2; 9 nucleotides agree with TRBD1. Looked up from germline, CDR1 is SGHRS and CDR2 is YFSETQ. The V and J ends lost 2 bases and 8 bases, in that order; junction bases with no gene match: 19. The CDR3 length is 18 residues. The CDR3 nucleotides are TGCGCCAGCAGCTTCGCCCCGGGACAGGGTATTTTTTCAGAAGGCTACACCTTC. Amino acids: CASSFAPGQGIFSEGYTF.

The chain is built from TRBV6-1 and TRBJ2-3; no definite D call. There are 14 residues in the CDR3. Germline V lookup: CDR1 MNHNS, CDR2 SASEGT. The V and J ends lost 4 bases and 0 bases respectively, with 8 bases between them. The chain's CDR3 is CASSARASTDTQYF. The CDR3 DNA sequence: TGTGCCAGCAGTGCGAGAGCTAGCACAGATACGCAGTATTTT.

The V gene is TRBV14, the J gene TRBJ2-3; tentative D call: TRBD2 (6 bases). The V end lost 5 bases, the J end lost 5 bases, and 20 bases lay between the germline ends. CDR3 length equals 16 residues. Germline CDR1 and CDR2: SGHDN and FVKESK. The CDR3 DNA reads as TGTGCCAGCAGCAATCGACGGAACCCGGGGGTAGATACGCAGTATTTT. Residues: CASSNRRNPGVDTQYF.

This chain uses TRBV9 with TRBJ1-1; possibly TRBD1 for D (6 bases). The CDR3 length is 13 residues. Germline V CDR1 and CDR2: SGDLS, YYNGEE. Deletions cut 4 bases from V and 1 base from J, with 8 bases between. The chain's CDR3 is CASSLGQNTEAFF. The CDR3 DNA reads as TGTGCCAGCAGCTTGGGACAGAACACTGAAGCTTTCTTT.

The rearrangement uses TRBV4-1 and TRBJ1-4; perhaps TRBD1 as D (5 bases). This CDR3 has 15 residues. Trimming stripped 3 bases from V and 6 bases from J, with 14 bases between. CDR1 MGHRA and CDR2 YSYEKL come from the germline V gene. The CDR3: CASSQYGGPDEKLFF. Written as DNA, the CDR3 is TGCGCCAGCAGCCAGTACGGGGGACCAGATGAAAAACTGTTTTTT.

The chain joins TRBV28 to TRBJ2-2; D gene unclear. The germline CDR1 and CDR2 sequences are MDHEN and SYDVKM. The CDR3 runs 11 residues. V lost 4 bases to trimming and J lost 6 bases, with 3 bases between them. CDR3 sequence: CASSSSGELFF. CDR3 bases: TGTGCCAGCAGTTCGTCCGGGGAGCTGTTTTTT.

The J gene is TRBJ1-4, the V gene TRBV4-2, with TRBD1 matching over 7 bases. The CDR3 is 16 amino acids. In germline, CDR1 is LGHNA, CDR2 YNFKEQ. Losses at the gene ends were 1 base for V and 0 bases for J; bases not matched to a gene: 2. CDR3 protein: CASSQGDSATNEKLFF. The DNA of the CDR3 is TGTGCCAGCAGCCAAGGGGACAGCGCAACTAATGAAAAACTGTTTTTT.

The V gene is TRBV28, the J gene TRBJ2-2; 8 bases align to TRBD1. CDR1 is MDHEN, CDR2 SYDVKM, per germline. The junction had 10 bases not matched to a gene; V was cut back by 5 bases and J by 2 bases. This CDR3 contains 17 residues. CDR3 in DNA: TGTGCCAGCAGTGGTTACCGGGACAGGCCCAACACCGGGGAGCTGTTTTTT. This codes for CASSGYRDRPNTGELFF.

V is TRBV4-1 and J is TRBJ2-7, with 7 bases fitting TRBD2. The CDR3 extends over 15 amino acids. V lost 4 bases, J lost 6 bases, and 12 bases stayed unmatched. Germline-derived CDR1 and CDR2 are MGHRA and YSYEKL. CDR3 amino acids: CASSRVWGGRAEQYF. For the CDR3, the DNA is TGCGCCAGCAGCCGCGTATGGGGTGGGAGGGCCGAGCAGTACTTC.

The chain combines TRBV2 with TRBJ1-5; D not certain. Trimming took off 7 bases at V and 0 bases at J, with 7 bases between the two ends. Looked up from germline, CDR1 is SNHLY and CDR2 is FYNNEI. This CDR3 spans 13 amino acids. The DNA of the CDR3 is TGTGCCAGCACCCCTTTTAGCAATCAGCCCCAGCATTTT. It is translated as CASTPFSNQPQHF.

This clone was seen a single time. The chain employs TRBV11-2 and TRBJ1-3; 9 bases agree with TRBD1. Germline CDR1 SGHAT, CDR2 FQNNGV. The CDR3 covers 16 residues. V trimming: 5 bases; J trimming: 0 bases; junction bases outside the gene matches: 5. CDR3 protein: CASSTHRGLSGNTIYF. The CDR3 DNA reads as TGTGCCAGCAGCACCCACAGGGGGCTCTCTGGAAACACCATATATTTT. Combining the CDR3 with reference TRBV11-2 and TRBJ1-3 gives the whole variable domain EAGVAQSPRYKIIEKRQSVAFWCNPISGHATLYWYQQILGQGPKLLIQFQNNGVVDDSQLPKDRFSAERLKGVDSTLKIQPAKLEDSAVYLCASSTHRGLSGNTIYFGEGSWLTVV.

The V gene is TRBV27, the J gene TRBJ2-5, with 10 bases identical to TRBD2. Per germline, CDR1 MNHEY and CDR2 SMNVEV (reference sequence). The J segment lost 2 bases and the V segment lost 5 bases, leaving 8 bases of the junction unmatched. The length of the CDR3 is 16 residues. CDR3 sequence: CASSRTSGKRQETQYF. Written as DNA, the CDR3 is TGTGCCAGCAGTAGGACTAGCGGAAAAAGACAAGAGACCCAGTACTTC.

This clone came up once. This rearrangement joins TRBV7-9 to TRBJ2-1; D is unresolved. The CDR3 length is 13 residues. Germline V gene data show CDR1 as SEHNR and CDR2 as FQNEAQ (reference sequence). Deletions cut 6 bases from V and 0 bases from J, with 6 bases between. CDR3 sequence reads: CASSRSSYNEQFF. As DNA, the CDR3 is TGTGCCAGCAGTCGCAGCTCCTACAATGAGCAGTTCTTC.

The chain links TRBV28 to TRBJ1-5; 9 nucleotides align to TRBD1. This CDR3 has 18 amino acids. J was trimmed by 5 bases and V by 6 bases; bases with no gene match: 17. Germline-derived CDR1 and CDR2 are MDHEN and SYDVKM. The CDR3 nucleotides are TGTGCCAGCAGGCGTCCGGCAATGACAGGGGGTTGGGATCAGCCCCAGCATTTT. Residues: CASRRPAMTGGWDQPQHF.

The sample holds one count of this clone. The rearrangement uses TRBV21-1 and TRBJ1-2. TRBV21-1 is given as a pseudogene. The CDR3 contains 14 residues. The CDR3 spells CASSKGEGSGGYTF. The CDR3 nucleotides are TGTGCCAGCAGCAAAGGGGAGGGTTCTGGTGGCTACACCTTC.

This clone is a singleton in its sample. The chain joins TRBV5-4 to TRBJ1-1; D is possibly TRBD1 (5 bases). The CDR3 spans 14 residues. Germline CDR1 SGHNT, CDR2 YYREEE (reference sequence). With 4 bases removed from V and 1 base from J, the gap between germline ends came to 11 bases. This chain's CDR3 is CASSLGGWNTEAFF. The CDR3 region has the DNA TGTGCCAGCAGCCTCGGGGGGTGGAACACTGAAGCTTTCTTT.

The chain couples TRBV13 to TRBJ2-1; D call uncertain. The germline V and J ends were trimmed by 3 bases and 7 bases, with 7 bases remaining between them. The CDR3 is 12 amino acids. From germline, CDR1 is PRHDT and CDR2 FYEKMQ (reference sequence). The CDR3 DNA reads as TGTGCCAGCAGCTTCAGTTTGAATGAGCAGTTCTTC. Its protein product is CASSFSLNEQFF.

The chain uses TRBV7-6 and TRBJ2-1; TRBD2 aligns across 10 bases. The CDR3 is 15 residues long. Trimming took 6 bases from V and 5 from J; bases not matched to a gene: 7. CDR1 is SGHVS and CDR2 is FNYEAQ in the germline V gene. CDR3 DNA: TGTGCCAGCAGACCTACTAGCGGGACCGACAATGAGCAGTTCTTC. This translates into CASRPTSGTDNEQFF.